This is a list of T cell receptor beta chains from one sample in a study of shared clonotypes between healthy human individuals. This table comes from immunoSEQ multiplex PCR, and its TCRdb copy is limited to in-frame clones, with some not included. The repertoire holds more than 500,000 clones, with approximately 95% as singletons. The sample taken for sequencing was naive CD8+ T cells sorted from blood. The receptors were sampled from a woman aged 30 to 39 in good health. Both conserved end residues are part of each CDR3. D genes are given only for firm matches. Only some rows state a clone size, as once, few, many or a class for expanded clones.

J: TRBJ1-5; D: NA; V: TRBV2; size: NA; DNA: TGTGCCAGTAGGGGGGTCGATCAGCCCCAGCATTTT; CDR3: CASRGVDQPQHF
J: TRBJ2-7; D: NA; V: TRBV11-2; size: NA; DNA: TGTGCCAGCAGCTTCATGCCCCGGACACTAACCTTGAGCTCCTACGAGCAGTACTTC; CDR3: CASSFMPRTLTLSSYEQYF
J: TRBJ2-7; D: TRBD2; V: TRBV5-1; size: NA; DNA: TGCGCCAGCAGCTGGGAGGGGACTGGAAGCTCCTACGAGCAGTACTTC; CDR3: CASSWEGTGSSYEQYF
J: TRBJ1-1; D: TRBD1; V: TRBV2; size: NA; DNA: TGTGCCAGCAGTACCCGACAGGGTGGGCCTGAAGCTTTCTTT; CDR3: CASSTRQGGPEAFF
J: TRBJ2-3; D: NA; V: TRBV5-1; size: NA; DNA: TGCGCCAGCAGCTTGGAGGACCGGATCACAGATACGCAGTATTTT; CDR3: CASSLEDRITDTQYF
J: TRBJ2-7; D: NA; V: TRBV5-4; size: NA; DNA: TGTGCCAGCAGCCTGTGGGGGGGCACGACCTACGAGCAGTACTTC; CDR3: CASSLWGGTTYEQYF
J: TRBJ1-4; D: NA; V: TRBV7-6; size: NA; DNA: TGTGCCAGCAGCCACGGACCTCGAAAGGGAAAACTGTTTTTT; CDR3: CASSHGPRKGKLFF
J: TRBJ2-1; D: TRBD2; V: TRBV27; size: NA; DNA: TGTGCCAGCAGGGGCGGGGGGCCTCTTTTGGGCAATGAGCAGTTCTTC; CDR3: CASRGGGPLLGNEQFF
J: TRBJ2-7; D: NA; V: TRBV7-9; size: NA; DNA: TGTGCCAGCAGCTTAGCGCAAACAGACTTCTCCTACGAGCAGTACTTC; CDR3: CASSLAQTDFSYEQYF
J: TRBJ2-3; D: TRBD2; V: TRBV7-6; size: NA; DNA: TGTGCCAGCAGCCCCGGGACTAGCGGCCCCCCAGATACGCAGTATTTT; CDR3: CASSPGTSGPPDTQYF
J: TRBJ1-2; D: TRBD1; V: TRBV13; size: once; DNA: TGTGCCAGCAGCTCCGGACAGGGGGCTTCTGGCTACACCTTC; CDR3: CASSSGQGASGYTF
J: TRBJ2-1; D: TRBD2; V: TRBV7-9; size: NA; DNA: TGTGCCAGCAGCCCGCCGCTCGTTGGAGCGGGAAACAATGAGCAGTTCTTC; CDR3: CASSPPLVGAGNNEQFF
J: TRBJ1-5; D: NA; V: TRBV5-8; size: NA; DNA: TGTGCCAGCTCGGGGAGCGGGGGTGGCAATCAGCCCCAGCATTTT; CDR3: CASSGSGGGNQPQHF
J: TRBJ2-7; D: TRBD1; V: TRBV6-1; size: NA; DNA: TGTGCCAGCAGTGAGCCGGGACAGGGTACCTACGAGCAGTACTTC; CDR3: CASSEPGQGTYEQYF
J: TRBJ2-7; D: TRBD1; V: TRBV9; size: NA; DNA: TGTGCCAGCAGCGTTACAGGGGCACCCGAGGCCGAGCAGTACTTC; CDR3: CASSVTGAPEAEQYF
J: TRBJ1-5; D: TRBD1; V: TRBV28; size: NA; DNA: TGTGCCAGCAGTTCGGGACAGGGGGCAACATTAGGTCAGCCCCAGCATTTT; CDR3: CASSSGQGATLGQPQHF
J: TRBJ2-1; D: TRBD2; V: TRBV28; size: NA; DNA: TGTGCCAGCAGTTTGCTGGCTAGCGGGCAGTCCTACAATGAGCAGTTCTTC; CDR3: CASSLLASGQSYNEQFF
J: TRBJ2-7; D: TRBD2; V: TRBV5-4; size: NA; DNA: TGTGCCAGCAGCTTGGGACTAGCTTTGACCGAGCAGTACTTC; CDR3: CASSLGLALTEQYF
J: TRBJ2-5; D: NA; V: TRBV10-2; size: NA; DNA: TGCGCCAGCAGTGAGGAACATTTTCAAGAGACCCAGTACTTC; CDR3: CASSEEHFQETQYF
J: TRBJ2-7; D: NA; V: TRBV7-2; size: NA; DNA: TGTGCCAGCAGCGACCGGGACACGCAAGCCAAGCAGTACTTC; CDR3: CASSDRDTQAKQYF
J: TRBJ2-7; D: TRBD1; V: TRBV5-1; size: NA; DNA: TGCGCCAGCAGCGATCTTAGGACAGGGGAAGACGACGAGCAGTACTTC; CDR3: CASSDLRTGEDDEQYF
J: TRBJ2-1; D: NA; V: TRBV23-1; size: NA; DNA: TGCGCCAGCAGTCAGGGTGGTGAGCAGTTCTTC; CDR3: CASSQGGEQFF
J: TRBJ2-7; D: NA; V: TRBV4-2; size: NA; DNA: TGTGCCAGCAGCCAAGATTTATACTTAGAGAGAGCCTACGAGCAGTACTTC; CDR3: CASSQDLYLERAYEQYF
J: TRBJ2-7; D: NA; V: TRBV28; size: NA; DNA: TGTGCCAGCAGTTCACAAAACCTACTAGCGCAGTACTTC; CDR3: CASSSQNLLAQYF